The 9 T cell receptor beta chains reported below all come from one sample, sequenced in a study of T cell responses to AZD1222 COVID-19 vaccine. Assay used: immunoSEQ multiplex PCR; TCRdb lists only in-frame clones, some missing. The repertoire includes over 110,000 clones, about 90% of them detected once, and roughly 10% sits in the top ten. This material consisted of peripheral blood, taken 28 days after the second AZD1222 dose. Receptor source: an adult who received the AZD1222 COVID-19 vaccine.

The J gene is TRBJ2-7, the V gene TRBV7-9; D perhaps matches TRBD1 (5 bases). V shed 5 bases and J shed 5 bases, with 10 bases lying between them. This CDR3 has 12 amino acids. CDR1 is SEHNR, CDR2 FQNEAQ, per germline (reference sequence). CDR3 DNA sequence: TGTGCCAGCAGCATTCAGGGTAACGAGCAGTACTTC. Translating it yields CASSIQGNEQYF. Based on the CDR3 plus reference TRBV7-9 and TRBJ2-7, the full variable domain is DTGVSQNPRHKITKRGQNVTFRCDPISEHNRLYWYRQTLGQGPEFLTYFQNEAQLEKSRLLSDRFSAERPKGSFSTLEIQRTEQGDSAMYLCASSIQGNEQYFGPGTRLTVT.

The chain carries TRBV7-8 and TRBJ1-5; the match to TRBD1 covers 7 bases. This CDR3 comprises 13 residues. Germline V gene data show CDR1 as SGHVS and CDR2 as FQNEAQ. V lost 5 bases and J lost 6; bases outside the gene matches: 4. The CDR3 spells CASSGTGVQPQHF. The CDR3 DNA reads as TGTGCCAGCAGCGGTACAGGGGTTCAGCCCCAGCATTTT.

The chain couples TRBV15 to TRBJ2-7, with 8 bases fitting TRBD1. The CDR3 extends over 18 amino acids. The trim removed 1 base at V and 3 bases at J, leaving 14 bases unmatched. Germline CDR1 and CDR2: LNHNV and YYDKDF (reference sequence). The DNA for the CDR3 is TGTGCCACCAGCAGAGTCTTTGCCGGGACAGGTCGGATCTACGAGCAGTACTTC. Protein sequence: CATSRVFAGTGRIYEQYF. The whole variable domain, filled in from reference TRBV15 and TRBJ2-7, reads DAMVIQNPRYQVTQFGKPVTLSCSQTLNHNVMYWYQQKSSQAPKLLFHYYDKDFNNEADTPDNFQSRRPNTSFCFLDIRSPGLGDTAMYLCATSRVFAGTGRIYEQYFGPGTRLTVT.

The chain recombines TRBV28 with TRBJ1-1; the D gene is possibly TRBD1 (5 bases). Germline V gives CDR1 MDHEN, CDR2 SYDVKM. The CDR3 has 18 residues. V was cut by 8 bases and J by 3 bases, with 28 bases left in between. The CDR3 reads CASRETWLFRASDTEAFF. CDR3 DNA sequence: TGTGCCAGCCGCGAGACTTGGTTGTTCAGGGCTTCGGACACTGAAGCTTTCTTT.

The gene calls are TRBV6-6 and TRBJ1-1; no reliable D call. Germline V gives CDR1 MNHNY, CDR2 SVGAGI (reference sequence). The CDR3 totals 13 residues. The V end was cut by 6 bases, the J end by 4 bases, with 12 bases between. DNA of the CDR3: TGTGCCAGCAGCTCCCCGGTCCGCACTGAAGCTTTCTTT. Its translation: CASSSPVRTEAFF.

This chain joins TRBV11-1 and TRBJ2-7; 9 nucleotides line up with TRBD1. The J segment lost 1 base and the V segment lost 5 bases, leaving 3 bases of the junction unmatched. This CDR3 is 14 amino acids long. Germline V gene data show CDR1 as SGHAT and CDR2 as FQDESV (reference sequence). For the CDR3, the DNA is TGTGCCAGCAGCAGGACAGGGGTGTCCTACGAGCAGTACTTC. It translates to CASSRTGVSYEQYF.

This chain connects TRBV7-9 to TRBJ2-1; TRBD2 aligns across 13 bases. Germline V CDR1 and CDR2: SEHNR, FQNEAQ (reference sequence). The CDR3 is 15 amino acids. With V trimmed by 4 bases and J by 12 bases, 9 bases remained unmatched. CDR3: CASSSWTSGRVRQFF. DNA of the CDR3: TGTGCCAGCAGCTCATGGACTAGCGGGAGAGTTAGGCAGTTCTTC.

J is TRBJ1-1 and V is TRBV9; no reliable D call. The CDR3 contains 13 residues. V shed 0 bases and J shed 7 bases, with 10 bases lying between them. CDR1 and CDR2 (germline): SGDLS, YYNGEE. The CDR3 DNA follows: TGTGCCAGCAGCGTAGCGATTGAGGATGAAGCTTTCTTT. Protein product: CASSVAIEDEAFF. Supplemented by reference TRBV9 and TRBJ1-1, the full variable domain reads DSGVTQTPKHLITATGQRVTLRCSPRSGDLSVYWYQQSLDQGLQFLIQYYNGEERAKGNILERFSAQQFPDLHSELNLSSLELGDSALYFCASSVAIEDEAFFGQGTRLTVV.

Here the CDR3 reads CASSHSSYEQYF. The CDR3 DNA is TGTGCCAGCAGTCACAGCTCCTACGAGCAGTACTTC. This chain links TRBV6-2 or TRBV6-3 with TRBJ2-7; the D is unclear. V lost 5 bases to trimming and J lost 0 bases, with 5 bases between them. Germline V lookup: CDR1 MNHEY, CDR2 SVGEGT. The CDR3 loop spans 12 amino acids.